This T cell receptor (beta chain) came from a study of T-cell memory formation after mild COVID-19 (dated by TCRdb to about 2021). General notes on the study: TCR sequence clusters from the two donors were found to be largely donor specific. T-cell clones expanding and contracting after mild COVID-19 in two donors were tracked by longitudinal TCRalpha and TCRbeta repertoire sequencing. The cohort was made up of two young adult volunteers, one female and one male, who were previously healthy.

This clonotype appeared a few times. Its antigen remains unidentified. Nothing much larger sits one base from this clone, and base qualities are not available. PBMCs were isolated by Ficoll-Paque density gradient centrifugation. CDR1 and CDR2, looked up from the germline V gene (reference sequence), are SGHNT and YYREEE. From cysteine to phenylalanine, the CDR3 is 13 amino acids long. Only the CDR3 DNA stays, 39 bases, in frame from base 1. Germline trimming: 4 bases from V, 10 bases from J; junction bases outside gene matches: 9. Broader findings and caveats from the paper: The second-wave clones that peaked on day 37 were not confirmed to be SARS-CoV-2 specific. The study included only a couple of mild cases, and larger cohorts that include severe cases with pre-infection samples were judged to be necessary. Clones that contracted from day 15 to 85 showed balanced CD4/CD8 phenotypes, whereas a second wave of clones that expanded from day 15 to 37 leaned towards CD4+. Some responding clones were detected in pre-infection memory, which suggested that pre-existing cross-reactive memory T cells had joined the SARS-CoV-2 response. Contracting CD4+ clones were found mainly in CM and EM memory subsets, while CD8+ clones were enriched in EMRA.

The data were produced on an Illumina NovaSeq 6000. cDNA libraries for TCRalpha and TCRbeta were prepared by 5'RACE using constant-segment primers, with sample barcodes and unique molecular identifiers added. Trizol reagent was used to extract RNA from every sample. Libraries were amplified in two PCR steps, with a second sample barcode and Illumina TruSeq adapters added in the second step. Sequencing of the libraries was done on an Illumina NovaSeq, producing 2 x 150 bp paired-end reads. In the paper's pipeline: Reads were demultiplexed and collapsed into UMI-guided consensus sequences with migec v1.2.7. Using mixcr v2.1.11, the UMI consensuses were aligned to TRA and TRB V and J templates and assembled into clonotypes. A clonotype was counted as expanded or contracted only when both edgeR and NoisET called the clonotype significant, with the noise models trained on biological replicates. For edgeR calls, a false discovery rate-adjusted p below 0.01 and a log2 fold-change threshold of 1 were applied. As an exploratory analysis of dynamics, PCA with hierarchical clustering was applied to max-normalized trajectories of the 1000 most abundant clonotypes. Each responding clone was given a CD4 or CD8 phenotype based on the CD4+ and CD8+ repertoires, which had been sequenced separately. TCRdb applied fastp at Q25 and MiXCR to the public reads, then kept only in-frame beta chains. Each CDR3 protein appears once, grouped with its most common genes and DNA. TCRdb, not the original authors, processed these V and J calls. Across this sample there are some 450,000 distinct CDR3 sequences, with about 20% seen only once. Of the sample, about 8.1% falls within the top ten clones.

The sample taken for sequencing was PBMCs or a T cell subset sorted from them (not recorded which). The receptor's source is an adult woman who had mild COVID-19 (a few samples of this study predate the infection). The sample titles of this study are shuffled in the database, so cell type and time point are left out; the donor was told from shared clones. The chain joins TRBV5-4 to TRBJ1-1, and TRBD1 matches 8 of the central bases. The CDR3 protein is CASSRGQEKGAFF. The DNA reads TGTGCCAGCAGCCGGGGACAGGAAAAGGGAGCTTTCTTT.